A single sample is the source of the 3 T cell receptor beta chains below, sequenced in a study of cytomegalovirus exposure and HLA in healthy donors. With 60 Vbeta and 13 Jbeta primers, the PCR was carried out. The protocol was immunoSEQ multiplex PCR, while the TCRdb copy is restricted to in-frame clones and leaves out a portion. The table has 150,000 or so clones, roughly 68% seen once; the top ten hold 10%. What was sequenced was PBMCs. The receptor source for this set is a man younger than 40 in good health and CMV-seropositive.

In this sample, this clone turned up a few times. The rearrangement links TRBV2 to TRBJ1-4; a weak D match, TRBD1 (5 bases). Trimming removed 4 bases at V and 8 bases at J, with 5 bases between. There are 11 residues in the CDR3. The germline gives CDR1 SNHLY, CDR2 FYNNEI. CDR3 amino acids: CASSAGEKLFF. DNA for the CDR3: TGTGCCAGCAGTGCAGGGGAAAAACTGTTTTTT.

CDR3 sequence: CAISESGGASPQPQHF. The CDR3 nucleotides read TGTGCCATCAGTGAGTCAGGGGGCGCTTCCCCCCAGCCCCAGCATTTT. J is TRBJ1-5 and V is TRBV10-3; 7 nucleotides line up with TRBD1. The CDR3 sequence is 16 residues long. Per the germline V gene, CDR1 is ENHRY and CDR2 is SYGVKD. V shed 0 bases, J shed 7 bases, and the junction held 9 bases outside the gene matches.

This rearrangement joins TRBV5-1 to TRBJ1-1; 7 bases are shared with TRBD1. This CDR3 contains 14 residues. The V gene's germline CDR1 is SGHRS and CDR2 YFSETQ. V lost 3 bases to trimming and J lost 1 base; unmatched junction nucleotides: 3. The chain's CDR3 is CASSSGQPNTEAFF. CDR3 in DNA: TGCGCCAGCAGCTCGGGACAGCCGAACACTGAAGCTTTCTTT. The full variable domain, rest sourced from reference TRBV5-1 and TRBJ1-1, is KAGVTQTPRYLIKTRGQQVTLSCSPISGHRSVSWYQQTPGQGLQFLFEYFSETQRNKGNFPGRFSGRQFSNSRSEMNVSTLELGDSALYLCASSSGQPNTEAFFGQGTRLTVV.